This passage covers 11 T cell receptor beta chains from one sample sequenced in a study of technical replicates of blood from four donors. The protocol was immunoSEQ multiplex PCR, while the TCRdb copy is restricted to in-frame clones and leaves out a portion. The table lists roughly 60,000 clones, less than 90% of them singletons. Sample: PBMCs. The receptors were gathered from a human donor in good health. Some clones in this sample may be carry-over from other donors' samples.

This clone was seen just once. The V and J genes are TRBV5-4 and TRBJ1-1, with D perhaps TRBD1 (6 bases). This CDR3 has 14 amino acids. Trimming took 4 bases from V and 1 from J, leaving 11 bases between them. Germline CDR1 SGHNT, CDR2 YYREEE (reference sequence). The CDR3 loop reads CASSVTQGNTEAFF. CDR3 coding DNA: TGTGCCAGCAGCGTCACACAGGGGAACACTGAAGCTTTCTTT.

This chain links TRBV18 with TRBJ2-7, with TRBD2 matching 9 bases. J lost 7 bases, V lost 3 bases, and 13 bases had no gene match. The CDR3 loop spans 16 amino acids. In germline, CDR1 is KGHSH, CDR2 LQKENI. CDR3 DNA sequence: TGTGCCAGCTCACCCGCCGGGACTAGCATCGTAGGAGAGCAGTACTTC. This codes for CASSPAGTSIVGEQYF.

The gene calls are TRBV10-3 and TRBJ2-3; TRBD1 matches at 12 bases. The CDR3 is 14 amino acids. Looked up from germline, CDR1 is ENHRY and CDR2 is SYGVKD. The V segment lost 7 bases and the J segment 5 bases; nucleotides outside the gene matches: 4. CDR3 DNA: TGTGCCATCACGGGACAGGGGGCGGGAGATACGCAGTATTTT. Amino acid sequence: CAITGQGAGDTQYF.

This clone was recorded only once. The genes are TRBV10-2 and TRBJ1-1, with a possible D match to TRBD1 (6 bases). Trimming took 0 bases from V and 4 from J, leaving 15 bases between them. The germline V gene encodes CDR1 WSHSY and CDR2 SAAADI. The CDR3 runs 16 residues. CDR3 residues: CASSESVGGASTEAFF. The CDR3 DNA is TGCGCCAGCAGTGAGTCCGTAGGGGGGGCGAGCACTGAAGCTTTCTTT.

J is TRBJ2-2 and V is TRBV9; 9 bases are a match to TRBD1. The V and J ends lost 0 bases and 5 bases, in that order; junction bases with no gene match: 11. Germline V gene lookup returns CDR1 SGDLS and CDR2 YYNGEE. The CDR3 spans 18 residues. CDR3 nucleotides: TGTGCCAGCAGCGTAGAGAGGGGGACAGGGCGGTGGACCGGGGAGCTGTTTTTT. It encodes CASSVERGTGRWTGELFF.

The chain recombines TRBV5-1 with TRBJ2-5; D is ambiguous. V dropped 3 bases and J dropped 2 bases, with 14 bases sitting between them. CDR3 length: 15 residues. The germline CDR1 and CDR2 sequences are SGHRS and YFSETQ. For the CDR3, the DNA is TGCGCCAGCAGCTCCTTAGACGGAGTACAAGAGACCCAGTACTTC. Its translation is CASSSLDGVQETQYF.

V is TRBV25-1 and J is TRBJ1-2, with D possibly being TRBD1 (6 bases). V lost 7 bases and J lost 8, with 17 bases in between. In germline, CDR1 is MGHDK, CDR2 SYGVNS. CDR3 size: 13 residues. The CDR3 here is CASTSGEGKGYTF. CDR3 nucleotide sequence: TGTGCCAGCACCTCAGGGGAGGGGAAGGGCTACACCTTC.

CDR3 in amino acids: CASSETTGTRYGYTF. CDR3 nucleotides: TGTGCCAGCAGCGAGACGACCGGGACACGTTATGGCTACACCTTC. This sequence joins TRBV9 and TRBJ1-2; a weak D match, TRBD1 (6 bases). Germline V gives CDR1 SGDLS, CDR2 YYNGEE. V was cut by 3 bases and J by 5 bases, with 17 bases left in between. The CDR3 is made up of 15 amino acids.

The chain is built from TRBV4-3 and TRBJ2-6; 9 bases are a match to TRBD1. Germline CDR1 reads LGHNA; CDR2 reads YSLEER. CDR3 size: 18 residues. V was pared by 0 bases and J by 2 bases, with 5 bases of the junction left unmatched. CDR3 bases: TGCGCCAGCAGCCAAGACCGGGACAGGGCCGCTGGGGCCAACGTCCTGACTTTC. It yields the protein CASSQDRDRAAGANVLTF.

The J gene is TRBJ1-1, the V gene TRBV4-3; D unclear. V was cut by 0 bases and J by 0 bases, with 14 bases left in between. Germline CDR1 is LGHNA and CDR2 is YSLEER. CDR3 length equals 17 residues. The CDR3 here is CASSQDQALPMNTEAFF. CDR3 DNA: TGCGCCAGCAGCCAAGATCAGGCGCTGCCTATGAACACTGAAGCTTTCTTT.

This chain links TRBV30 with TRBJ1-2, with D unclear. V lost 3 bases to trimming and J lost 4 bases, with 15 bases between them. The CDR3 is made up of 14 amino acids. Germline CDR1 and CDR2: GTSNPN and SVGIG (reference sequence). Written as DNA, the CDR3 is TGTGCCTGGAGGGCGTCGGGAGAGCTCTATGGCTACACCTTC. This encodes CAWRASGELYGYTF.